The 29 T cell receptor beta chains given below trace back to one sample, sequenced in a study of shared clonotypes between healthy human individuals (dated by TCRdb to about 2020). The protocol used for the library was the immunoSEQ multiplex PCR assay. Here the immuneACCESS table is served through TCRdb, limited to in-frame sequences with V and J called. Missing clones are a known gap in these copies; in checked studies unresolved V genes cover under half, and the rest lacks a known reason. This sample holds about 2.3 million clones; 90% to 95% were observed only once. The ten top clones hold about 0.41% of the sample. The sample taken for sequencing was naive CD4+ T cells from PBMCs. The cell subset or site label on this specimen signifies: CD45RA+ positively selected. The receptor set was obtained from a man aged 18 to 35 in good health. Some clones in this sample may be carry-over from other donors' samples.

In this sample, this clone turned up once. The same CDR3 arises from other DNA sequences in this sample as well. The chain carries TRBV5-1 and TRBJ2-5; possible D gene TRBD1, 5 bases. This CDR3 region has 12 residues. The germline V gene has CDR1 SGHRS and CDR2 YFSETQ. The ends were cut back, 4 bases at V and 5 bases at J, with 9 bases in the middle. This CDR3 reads CASSLGVETQYF. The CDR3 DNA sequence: TGCGCCAGCAGCCTAGGGGTTGAGACCCAGTACTTC.

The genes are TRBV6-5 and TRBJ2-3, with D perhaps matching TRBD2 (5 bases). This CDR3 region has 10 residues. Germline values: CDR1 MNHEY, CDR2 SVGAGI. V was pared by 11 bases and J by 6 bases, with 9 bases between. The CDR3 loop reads CAGWEDTQYF. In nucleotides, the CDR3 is TGTGCCGGTTGGGAGGATACGCAGTATTTT.

The DNA for the CDR3 is TGCGCCAGCAGCCCCCAGCCAGGGCAGGGAAACACCATATATTTT. Encoded protein: CASSPQPGQGNTIYF. The rearrangement uses TRBV5-1 and TRBJ1-3; D possibly corresponds to TRBD1 (5 bases). The ends were cut back, 4 bases at V and 4 bases at J, with 15 bases in the middle. CDR1 and CDR2 from the germline V gene are SGHRS and YFSETQ. The CDR3 covers 15 residues.

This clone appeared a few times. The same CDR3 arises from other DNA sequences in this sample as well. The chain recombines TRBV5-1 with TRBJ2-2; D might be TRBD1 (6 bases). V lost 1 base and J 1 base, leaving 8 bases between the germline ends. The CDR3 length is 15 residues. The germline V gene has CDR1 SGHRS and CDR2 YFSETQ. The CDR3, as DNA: TGCGCCAGCAGCTTGTCGACAGGGAACACCGGGGAGCTGTTTTTT. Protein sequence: CASSLSTGNTGELFF.

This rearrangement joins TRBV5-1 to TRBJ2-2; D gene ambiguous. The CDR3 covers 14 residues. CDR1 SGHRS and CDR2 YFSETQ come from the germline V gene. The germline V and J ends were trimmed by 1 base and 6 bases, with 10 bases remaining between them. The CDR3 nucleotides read TGCGCCAGCAGCTTGTCATGGCAGGCCGGGGAGCTGTTTTTT. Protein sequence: CASSLSWQAGELFF.

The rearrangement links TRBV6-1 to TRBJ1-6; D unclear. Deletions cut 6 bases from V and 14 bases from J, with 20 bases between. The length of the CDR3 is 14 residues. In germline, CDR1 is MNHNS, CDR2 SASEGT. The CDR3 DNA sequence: TGTGCCAGCAGGAGTTTTAATCGCTCTGGATCCCTCCACTTT. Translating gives CASRSFNRSGSLHF.

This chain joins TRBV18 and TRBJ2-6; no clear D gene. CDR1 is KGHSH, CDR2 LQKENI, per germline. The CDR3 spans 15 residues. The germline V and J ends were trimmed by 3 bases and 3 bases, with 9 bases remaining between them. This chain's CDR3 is CASSPASFGANVLTF. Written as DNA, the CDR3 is TGTGCCAGCTCACCCGCTAGTTTTGGGGCCAACGTCCTGACTTTC.

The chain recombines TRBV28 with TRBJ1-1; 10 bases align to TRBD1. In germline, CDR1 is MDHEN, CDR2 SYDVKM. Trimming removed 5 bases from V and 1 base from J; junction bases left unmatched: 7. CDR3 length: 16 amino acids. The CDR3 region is CASSRDRGHSNTEAFF. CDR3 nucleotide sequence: TGTGCCAGCAGTCGAGACAGGGGGCACTCGAACACTGAAGCTTTCTTT.

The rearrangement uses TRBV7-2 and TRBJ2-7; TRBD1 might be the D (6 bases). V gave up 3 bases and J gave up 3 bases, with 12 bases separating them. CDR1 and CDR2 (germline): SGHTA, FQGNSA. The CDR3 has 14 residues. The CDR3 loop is CASSLGRGGYEQYF. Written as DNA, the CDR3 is TGTGCCAGCAGCTTGGGCAGGGGTGGCTACGAGCAGTACTTC.

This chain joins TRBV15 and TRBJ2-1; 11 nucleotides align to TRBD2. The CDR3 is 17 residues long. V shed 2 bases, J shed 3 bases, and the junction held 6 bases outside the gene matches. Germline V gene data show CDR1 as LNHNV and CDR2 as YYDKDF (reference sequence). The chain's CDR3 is CATSRKKTSGSYNEQFF. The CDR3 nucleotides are TGTGCCACCAGCAGAAAAAAAACTAGCGGGAGCTACAATGAGCAGTTCTTC.

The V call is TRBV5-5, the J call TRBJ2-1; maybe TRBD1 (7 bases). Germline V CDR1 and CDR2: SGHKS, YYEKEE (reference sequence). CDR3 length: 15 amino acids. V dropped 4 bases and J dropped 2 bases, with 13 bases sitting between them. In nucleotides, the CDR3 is TGTGCCAGCAGCGCGGGACAGCCAACCTACAATGAGCAGTTCTTC. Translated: CASSAGQPTYNEQFF.

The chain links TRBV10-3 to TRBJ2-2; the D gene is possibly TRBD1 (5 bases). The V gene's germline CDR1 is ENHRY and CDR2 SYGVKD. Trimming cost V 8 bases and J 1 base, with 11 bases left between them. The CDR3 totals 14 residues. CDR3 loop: CAIRVTGNTGELFF. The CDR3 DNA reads TGTGCCATCCGAGTCACAGGGAACACCGGGGAGCTGTTTTTT.

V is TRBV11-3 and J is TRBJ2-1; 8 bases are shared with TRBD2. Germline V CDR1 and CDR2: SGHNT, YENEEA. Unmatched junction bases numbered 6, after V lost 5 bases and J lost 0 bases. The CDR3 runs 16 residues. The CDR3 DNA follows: TGTGCCAGCAGCCGAGAAGGACTAGCCTCCTACAATGAGCAGTTCTTC. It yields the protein CASSREGLASYNEQFF.

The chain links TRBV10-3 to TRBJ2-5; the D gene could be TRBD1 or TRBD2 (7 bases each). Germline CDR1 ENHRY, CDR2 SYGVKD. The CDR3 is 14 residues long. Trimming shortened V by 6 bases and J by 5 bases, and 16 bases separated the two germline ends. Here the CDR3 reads CAIRSGTAGETQYF. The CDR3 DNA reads TGTGCCATCAGATCCGGGACAGCGGGGGAGACCCAGTACTTC.

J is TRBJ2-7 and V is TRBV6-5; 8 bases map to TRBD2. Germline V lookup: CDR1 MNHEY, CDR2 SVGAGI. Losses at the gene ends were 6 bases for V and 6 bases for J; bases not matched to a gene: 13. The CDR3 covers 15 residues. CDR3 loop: CASSPPGWREVEQYF. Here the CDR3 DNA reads TGTGCCAGCAGCCCCCCCGGTTGGCGGGAGGTCGAGCAGTACTTC.

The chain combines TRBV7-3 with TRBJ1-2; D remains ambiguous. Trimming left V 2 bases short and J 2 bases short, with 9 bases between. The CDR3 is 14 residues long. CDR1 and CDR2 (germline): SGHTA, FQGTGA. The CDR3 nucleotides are TGTGCCAGCAGCTTAGGGCCGGTAAACTATGGCTACACCTTC. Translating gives CASSLGPVNYGYTF.

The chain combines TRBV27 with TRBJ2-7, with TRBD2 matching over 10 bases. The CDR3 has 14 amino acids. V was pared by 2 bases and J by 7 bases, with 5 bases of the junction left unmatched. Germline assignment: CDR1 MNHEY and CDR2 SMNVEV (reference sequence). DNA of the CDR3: TGTGCCAGCAGTTTAGTGGGACTAGCGAAGGAGCAGTACTTC. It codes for CASSLVGLAKEQYF.

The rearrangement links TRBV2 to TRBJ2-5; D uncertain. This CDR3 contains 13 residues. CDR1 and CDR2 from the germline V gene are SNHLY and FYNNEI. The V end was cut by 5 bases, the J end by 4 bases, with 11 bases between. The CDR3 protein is CASSFSVVETQYF. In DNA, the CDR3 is TGTGCCAGCAGTTTCAGCGTTGTAGAGACCCAGTACTTC.

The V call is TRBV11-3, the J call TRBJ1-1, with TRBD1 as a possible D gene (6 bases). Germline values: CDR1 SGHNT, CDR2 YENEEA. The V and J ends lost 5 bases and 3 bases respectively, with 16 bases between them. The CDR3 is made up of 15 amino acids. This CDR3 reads CASSPMTGGDTEAFF. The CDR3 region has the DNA TGTGCCAGCAGCCCCATGACAGGTGGTGACACTGAAGCTTTCTTT.

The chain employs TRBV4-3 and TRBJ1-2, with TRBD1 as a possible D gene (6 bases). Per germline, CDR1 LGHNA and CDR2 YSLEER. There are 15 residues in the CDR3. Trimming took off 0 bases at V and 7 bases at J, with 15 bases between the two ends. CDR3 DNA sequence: TGCGCCAGCAGCCAAGATTTTAGCGGGGGCGGTGGCTACACCTTC. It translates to CASSQDFSGGGGYTF.

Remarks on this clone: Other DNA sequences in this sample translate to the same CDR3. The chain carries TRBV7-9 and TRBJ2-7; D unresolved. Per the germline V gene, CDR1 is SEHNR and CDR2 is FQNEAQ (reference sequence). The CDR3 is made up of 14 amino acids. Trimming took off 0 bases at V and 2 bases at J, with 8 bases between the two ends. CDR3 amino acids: CASSLAGSTYEQYF. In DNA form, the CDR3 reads TGTGCCAGCAGCTTAGCCGGCAGCACCTACGAGCAGTACTTC.

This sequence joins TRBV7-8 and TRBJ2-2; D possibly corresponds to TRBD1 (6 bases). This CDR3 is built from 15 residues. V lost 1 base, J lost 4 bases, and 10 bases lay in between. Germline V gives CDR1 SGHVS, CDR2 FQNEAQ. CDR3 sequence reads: CASSLVGGITGELFF. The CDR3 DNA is TGTGCCAGCAGCTTAGTTGGGGGCATCACCGGGGAGCTGTTTTTT.

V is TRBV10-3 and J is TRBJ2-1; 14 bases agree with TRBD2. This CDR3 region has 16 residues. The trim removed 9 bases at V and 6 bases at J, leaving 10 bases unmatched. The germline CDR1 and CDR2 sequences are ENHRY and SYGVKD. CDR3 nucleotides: TGTGCCATTACCCCGGGACTAGCGGGAGTTCGCAATGAGCAGTTCTTC. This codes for CAITPGLAGVRNEQFF.

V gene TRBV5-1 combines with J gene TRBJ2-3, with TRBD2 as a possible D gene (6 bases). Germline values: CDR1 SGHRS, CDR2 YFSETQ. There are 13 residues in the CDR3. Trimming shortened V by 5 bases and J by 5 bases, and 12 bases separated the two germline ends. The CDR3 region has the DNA TGCGCCAGCAGTATCCCAGCGGGAGATACGCAGTATTTT. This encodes CASSIPAGDTQYF.

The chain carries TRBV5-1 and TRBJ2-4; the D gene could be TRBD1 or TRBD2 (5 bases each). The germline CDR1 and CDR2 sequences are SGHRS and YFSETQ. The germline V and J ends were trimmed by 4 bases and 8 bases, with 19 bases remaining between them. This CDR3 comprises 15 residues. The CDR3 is CASSLRDPRLDIQYF. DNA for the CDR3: TGCGCCAGCAGCCTCCGGGACCCCAGGTTGGACATTCAGTACTTC.

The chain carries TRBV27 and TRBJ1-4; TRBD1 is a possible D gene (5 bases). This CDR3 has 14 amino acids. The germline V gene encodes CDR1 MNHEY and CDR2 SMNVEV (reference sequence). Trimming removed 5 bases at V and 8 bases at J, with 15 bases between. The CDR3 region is CASSPGTGPEKLFF. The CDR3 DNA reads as TGTGCCAGCAGTCCCGGGACCGGCCCCGAAAAACTGTTTTTT.

The CDR3 protein is CASSVEAGMHGYTF. CDR3 coding DNA: TGTGCCAGCAGCGTAGAGGCAGGGATGCATGGCTACACCTTC. This chain joins TRBV9 and TRBJ1-2, with D perhaps matching TRBD1 (5 bases). V dropped 0 bases and J dropped 6 bases, with 12 bases sitting between them. Germline CDR1 SGDLS, CDR2 YYNGEE. The CDR3 spans 14 residues. Drawing the rest from reference TRBV9 and TRBJ1-2, the complete variable domain is DSGVTQTPKHLITATGQRVTLRCSPRSGDLSVYWYQQSLDQGLQFLIQYYNGEERAKGNILERFSAQQFPDLHSELNLSSLELGDSALYFCASSVEAGMHGYTFGSGTRLTVV.

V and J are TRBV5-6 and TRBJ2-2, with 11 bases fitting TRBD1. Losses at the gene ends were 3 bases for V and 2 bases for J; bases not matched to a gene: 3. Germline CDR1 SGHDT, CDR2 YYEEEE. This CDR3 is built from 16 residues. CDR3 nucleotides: TGTGCCAGCAGCTCAGGGACAGGGGGAAACACCGGGGAGCTGTTTTTT. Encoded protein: CASSSGTGGNTGELFF.

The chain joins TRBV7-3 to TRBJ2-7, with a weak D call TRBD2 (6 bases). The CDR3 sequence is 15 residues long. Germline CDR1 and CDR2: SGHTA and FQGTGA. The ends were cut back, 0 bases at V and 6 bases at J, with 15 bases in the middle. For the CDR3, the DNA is TGTGCCAGCAGCTTAACTGGGGACTTTAGGGTCGAGCAGTACTTC. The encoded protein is CASSLTGDFRVEQYF.